This T cell receptor (beta chain) was sequenced in a study of blood T cell repertoires in COVID-19. About the study: Specimens from acute and convalescent COVID-19 originated in the United States, Italy and Spain. The cDNA or gDNA used as material had been derived from T cells, B-cell-depleted T cells, or PBMCs.

Authors' processing steps: The assay estimated nucleated cells by amplifying reference gene primers. Profiling relied on immunoSEQ multiplex PCR, and the TCRdb table lists in-frame clones only, not all of them. V and J calls and clone size come straight from that table; D and trimming were deduced from the DNA. The sample has about 110,000 clones; about 80% are singletons. CDR1 and CDR2 from the germline V gene are SGHVS and FNYEAQ. With 5 bases clipped from V and 9 bases from J, the junction kept 8 bases outside the gene matches. This CDR3 has 14 residues. The source of this sequence is an older man with acute or convalescent COVID-19. The chain has TRBV7-6 and TRBJ2-1, with TRBD1 matching over 9 bases. Sequences were obtained from peripheral blood. In nucleotides, the CDR3 is TGTGCCAGCAGCGCAAACAGGGGACAGGGTGAGCAGTTCTTC. It yields the protein CASSANRGQGEQFF.